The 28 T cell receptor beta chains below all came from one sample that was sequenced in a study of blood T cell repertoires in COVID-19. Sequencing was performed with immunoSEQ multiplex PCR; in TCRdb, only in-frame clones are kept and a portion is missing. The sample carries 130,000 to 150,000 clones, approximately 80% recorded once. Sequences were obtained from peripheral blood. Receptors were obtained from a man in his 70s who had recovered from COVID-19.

CDR3 residues: CASSRSGSQHEQYF. CDR3 in DNA: TGTGCCAGCAGCCGTAGCGGGAGTCAACACGAGCAGTACTTC. V gene TRBV13 combines with J gene TRBJ2-7, with 9 bases fitting TRBD2. The CDR3 spans 14 residues. The V gene end was trimmed by 5 bases and the J gene end by 5 bases; junction bases not matched to a gene: 7. Germline V CDR1 and CDR2: PRHDT, FYEKMQ (reference sequence).

The CDR3 DNA follows: TGTGCCTGGAGTGTACTCGCGGGGGTGGGCGAGCAGTACTTC. This sequence encodes CAWSVLAGVGEQYF. The V and J genes are TRBV30 and TRBJ2-7; 7 nucleotides agree with TRBD2. The V and J ends lost 0 bases and 6 bases, in that order; junction bases with no gene match: 8. The V gene's germline CDR1 is GTSNPN and CDR2 SVGIG (reference sequence). This CDR3 comprises 14 residues. The entire variable domain, with the rest obtained from reference TRBV30 and TRBJ2-7, is as follows: SQTIHQWPATLVQPVGSPLSLECTVEGTSNPNLYWYRQAAGRGLQLLFYSVGIGQISSEVPQNLSASRPQDRQFILSSKKLLLSDSGFYLCAWSVLAGVGEQYFGPGTRLTVT.

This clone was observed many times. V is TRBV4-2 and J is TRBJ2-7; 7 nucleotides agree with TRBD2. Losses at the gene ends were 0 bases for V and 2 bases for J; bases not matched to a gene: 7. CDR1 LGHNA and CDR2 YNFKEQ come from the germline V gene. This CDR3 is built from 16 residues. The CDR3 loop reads CASSQDQAGNTYEQYF. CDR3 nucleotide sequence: TGTGCCAGCAGCCAAGATCAAGCGGGGAATACCTACGAGCAGTACTTC.

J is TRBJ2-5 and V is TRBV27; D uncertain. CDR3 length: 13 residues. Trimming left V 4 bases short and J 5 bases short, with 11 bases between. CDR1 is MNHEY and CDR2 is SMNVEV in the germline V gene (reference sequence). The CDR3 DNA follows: TGTGCCAGCAGTTCCCGGAGCATCGAGACCCAGTACTTC. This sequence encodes CASSSRSIETQYF.

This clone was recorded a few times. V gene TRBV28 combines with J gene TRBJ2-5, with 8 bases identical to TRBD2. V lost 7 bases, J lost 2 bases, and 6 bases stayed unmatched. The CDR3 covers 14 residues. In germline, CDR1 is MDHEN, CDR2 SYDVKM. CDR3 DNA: TGTGCCAGCATACCGGGAGGGGGTCAAGAGACCCAGTACTTC. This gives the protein CASIPGGGQETQYF.

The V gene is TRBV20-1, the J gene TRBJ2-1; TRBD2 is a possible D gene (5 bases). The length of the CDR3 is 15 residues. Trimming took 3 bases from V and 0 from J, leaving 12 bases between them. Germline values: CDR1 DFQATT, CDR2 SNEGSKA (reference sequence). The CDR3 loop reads CSASFGLLSYNEQFF. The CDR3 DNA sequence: TGCAGTGCTAGTTTCGGACTTCTCTCCTACAATGAGCAGTTCTTC.

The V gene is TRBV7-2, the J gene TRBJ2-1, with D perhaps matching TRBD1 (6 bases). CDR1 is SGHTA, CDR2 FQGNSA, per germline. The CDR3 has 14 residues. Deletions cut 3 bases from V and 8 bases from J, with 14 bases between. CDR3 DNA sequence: TGTGCCAGCAGCTTTGGGACATCCTTTGATGAGCAGTTCTTC. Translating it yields CASSFGTSFDEQFF. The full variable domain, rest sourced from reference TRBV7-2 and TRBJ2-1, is GAGVSQSPSNKVTEKGKDVELRCDPISGHTALYWYRQSLGQGLEFLIYFQGNSAPDKSGLPSDRFSAERTGGSVSTLTIQRTQQEDSAVYLCASSFGTSFDEQFFGPGTRLTVL.

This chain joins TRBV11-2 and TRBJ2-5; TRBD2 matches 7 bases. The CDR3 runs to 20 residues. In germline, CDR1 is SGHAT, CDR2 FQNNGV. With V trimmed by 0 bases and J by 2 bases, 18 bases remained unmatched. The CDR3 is CASSLDSLPLGGSWQETQYF. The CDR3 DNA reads TGTGCCAGCAGCTTAGATTCCCTTCCCCTTGGCGGGAGCTGGCAAGAGACCCAGTACTTC.

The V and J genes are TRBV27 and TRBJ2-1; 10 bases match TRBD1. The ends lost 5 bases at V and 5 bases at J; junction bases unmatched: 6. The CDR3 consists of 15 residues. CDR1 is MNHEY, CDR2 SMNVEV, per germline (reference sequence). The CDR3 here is CASSNSGTGDNEQFF. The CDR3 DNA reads TGTGCCAGCAGTAACTCCGGGACAGGGGACAATGAGCAGTTCTTC.

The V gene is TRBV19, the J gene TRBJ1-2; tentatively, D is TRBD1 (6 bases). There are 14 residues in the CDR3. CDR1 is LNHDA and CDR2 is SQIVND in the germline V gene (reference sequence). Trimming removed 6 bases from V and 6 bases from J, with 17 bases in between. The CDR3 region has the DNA TGTGCCAGTAGCCGCCGGGACATTGTAGATGGCTACACCTTC. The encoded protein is CASSRRDIVDGYTF.

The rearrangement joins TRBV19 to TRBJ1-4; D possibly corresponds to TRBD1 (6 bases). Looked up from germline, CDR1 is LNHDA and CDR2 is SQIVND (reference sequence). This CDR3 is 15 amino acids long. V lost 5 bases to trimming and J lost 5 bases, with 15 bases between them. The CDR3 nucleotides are TGTGCCAGTAGTCCTACTACAGGGCCCAATGAAAAACTGTTTTTT. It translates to CASSPTTGPNEKLFF.

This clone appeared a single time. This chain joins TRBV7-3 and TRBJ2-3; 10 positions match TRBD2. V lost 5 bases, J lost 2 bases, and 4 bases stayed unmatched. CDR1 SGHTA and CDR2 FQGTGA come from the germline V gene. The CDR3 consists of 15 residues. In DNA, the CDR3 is TGTGCCAGCAGCCAACTAGCGGGACCCACAGATACGCAGTATTTT. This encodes CASSQLAGPTDTQYF.

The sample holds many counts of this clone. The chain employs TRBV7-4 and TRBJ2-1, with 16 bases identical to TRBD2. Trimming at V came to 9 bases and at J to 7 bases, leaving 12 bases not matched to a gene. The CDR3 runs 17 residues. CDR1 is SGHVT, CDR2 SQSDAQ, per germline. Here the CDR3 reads CARNSGLAGGIGNEQFF. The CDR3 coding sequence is TGTGCCAGAAATTCGGGACTAGCGGGAGGGATCGGAAATGAGCAGTTCTTC. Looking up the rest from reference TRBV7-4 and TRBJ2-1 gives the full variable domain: GAGVSQSPRYKVAKRGRDVALRCDSISGHVTLYWYRQTLGQGSEVLTYSQSDAQRDKSGRPSGRFSAERPERSVSTLKIQRTEQGDSAVYLCARNSGLAGGIGNEQFFGPGTRLTVL.

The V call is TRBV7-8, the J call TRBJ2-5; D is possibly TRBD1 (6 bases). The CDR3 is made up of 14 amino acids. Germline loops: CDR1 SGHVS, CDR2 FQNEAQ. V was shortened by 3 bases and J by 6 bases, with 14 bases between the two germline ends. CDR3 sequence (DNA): TGTGCCAGCAGCTTCACAGGGTTCCCCAAGACCCAGTACTTC. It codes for CASSFTGFPKTQYF.

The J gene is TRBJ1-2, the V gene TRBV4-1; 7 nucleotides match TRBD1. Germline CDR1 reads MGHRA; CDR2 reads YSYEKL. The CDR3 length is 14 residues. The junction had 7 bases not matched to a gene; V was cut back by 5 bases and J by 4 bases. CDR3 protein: CASSNVGGIYGYTF. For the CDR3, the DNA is TGCGCCAGCAGCAACGTAGGGGGCATCTATGGCTACACCTTC.

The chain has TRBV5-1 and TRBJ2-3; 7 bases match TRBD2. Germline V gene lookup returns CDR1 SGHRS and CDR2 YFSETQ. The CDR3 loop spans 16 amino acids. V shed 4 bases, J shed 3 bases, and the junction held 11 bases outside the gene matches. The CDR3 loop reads CASSPSTSPGTDTQYF. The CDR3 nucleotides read TGCGCCAGCAGCCCATCGACTAGCCCGGGTACAGATACGCAGTATTTT.

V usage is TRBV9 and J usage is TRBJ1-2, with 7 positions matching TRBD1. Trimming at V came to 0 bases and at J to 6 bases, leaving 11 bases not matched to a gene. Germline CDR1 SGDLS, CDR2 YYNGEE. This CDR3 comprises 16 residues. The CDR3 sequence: CASSVAGSGRGNGYTF. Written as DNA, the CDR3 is TGTGCCAGCAGCGTAGCCGGTTCGGGCAGGGGGAATGGCTACACCTTC.

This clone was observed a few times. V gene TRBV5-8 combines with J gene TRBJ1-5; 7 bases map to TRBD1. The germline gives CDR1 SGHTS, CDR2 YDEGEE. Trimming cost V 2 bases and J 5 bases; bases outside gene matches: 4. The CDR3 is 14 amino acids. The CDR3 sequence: CASSFFQGDQPQHF. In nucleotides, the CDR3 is TGTGCCAGCAGCTTTTTCCAGGGGGATCAGCCCCAGCATTTT.

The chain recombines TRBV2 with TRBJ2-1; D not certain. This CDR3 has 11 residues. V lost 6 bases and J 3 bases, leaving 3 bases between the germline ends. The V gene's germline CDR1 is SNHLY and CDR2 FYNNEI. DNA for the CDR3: TGTGCCAGCAGACTCTACAATGAGCAGTTCTTC. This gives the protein CASRLYNEQFF.

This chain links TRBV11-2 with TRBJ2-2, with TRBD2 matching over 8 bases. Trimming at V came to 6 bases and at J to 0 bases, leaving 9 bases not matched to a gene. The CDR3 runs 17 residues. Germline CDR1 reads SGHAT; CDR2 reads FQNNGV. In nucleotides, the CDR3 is TGTGCCAGCAGACCGACCGGGACTAGGACGAACACCGGGGAGCTGTTTTTT. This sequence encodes CASRPTGTRTNTGELFF.

In DNA, the CDR3 is TGCGCCAGCAGCCTGTCGTGGACTTCCGCCTACGAGCAGTACTTC. Its protein product is CASSLSWTSAYEQYF. This chain links TRBV5-1 with TRBJ2-7; possibly TRBD2 for D (5 bases). The CDR3 is 15 amino acids. Per germline, CDR1 SGHRS and CDR2 YFSETQ. V was pared by 4 bases and J by 2 bases, with 16 bases between.

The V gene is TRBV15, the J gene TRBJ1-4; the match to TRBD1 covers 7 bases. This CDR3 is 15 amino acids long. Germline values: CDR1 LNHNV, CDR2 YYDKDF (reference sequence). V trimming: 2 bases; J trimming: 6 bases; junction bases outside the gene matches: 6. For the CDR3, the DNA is TGTGCCACCAGCAGACAAACAGGGGTGTATGAAAAACTGTTTTTT. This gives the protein CATSRQTGVYEKLFF.

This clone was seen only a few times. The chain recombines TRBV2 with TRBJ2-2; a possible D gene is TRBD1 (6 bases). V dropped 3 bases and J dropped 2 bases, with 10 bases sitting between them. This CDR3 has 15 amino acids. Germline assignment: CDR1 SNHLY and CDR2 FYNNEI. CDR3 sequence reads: CASSDIRGNTGELFF. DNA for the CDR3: TGTGCCAGCAGTGATATCAGGGGTAACACCGGGGAGCTGTTTTTT.

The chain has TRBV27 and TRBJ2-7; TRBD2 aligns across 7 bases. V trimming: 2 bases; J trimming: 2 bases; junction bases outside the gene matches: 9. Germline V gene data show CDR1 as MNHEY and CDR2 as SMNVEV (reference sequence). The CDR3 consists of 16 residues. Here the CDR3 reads CASSLLVGTTPYEQYF. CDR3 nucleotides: TGTGCCAGCAGTTTACTGGTCGGGACTACCCCCTACGAGCAGTACTTC.

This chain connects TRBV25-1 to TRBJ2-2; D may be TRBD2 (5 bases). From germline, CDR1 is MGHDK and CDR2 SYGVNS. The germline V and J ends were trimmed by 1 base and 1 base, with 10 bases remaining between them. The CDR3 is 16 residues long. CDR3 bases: TGTGCCAGCAGTGAATCTGGAGGAGTGAACACCGGGGAGCTGTTTTTT. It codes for CASSESGGVNTGELFF.

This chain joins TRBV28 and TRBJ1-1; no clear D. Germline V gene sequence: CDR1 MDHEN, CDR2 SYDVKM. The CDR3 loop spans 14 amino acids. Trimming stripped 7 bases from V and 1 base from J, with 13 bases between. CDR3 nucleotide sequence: TGTGCCAGCATTGTCGGTAGCAGGAACACTGAAGCTTTCTTT. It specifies CASIVGSRNTEAFF.

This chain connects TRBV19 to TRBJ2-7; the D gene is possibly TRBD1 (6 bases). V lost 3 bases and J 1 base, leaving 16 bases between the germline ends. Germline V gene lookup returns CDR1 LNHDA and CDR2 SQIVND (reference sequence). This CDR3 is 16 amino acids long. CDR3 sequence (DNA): TGTGCCAGTAGTATGGGAACAGGGACGTATTCCTACGAGCAGTACTTC. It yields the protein CASSMGTGTYSYEQYF.

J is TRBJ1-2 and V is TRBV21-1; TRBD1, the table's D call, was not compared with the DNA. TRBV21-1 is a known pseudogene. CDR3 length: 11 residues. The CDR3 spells CASIHRGGYTF. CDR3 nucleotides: TGTGCCAGCATCCACAGGGGGGGCTACACCTTC.